What follows are 20 T cell receptor beta chains derived from one specimen sequenced in a study of PD-1 blockade in classical Hodgkin lymphoma. Libraries were prepared by immunoSEQ multiplex PCR; TCRdb keeps only in-frame clonotypes and omits some of them. The repertoire holds tens of thousands of clones, with roughly 90% as singletons. Specified time point: cycle 4 day 1 (C4D1), after more than 5 weeks of nivolumab. Every patient was affected by relapse after autologous stem cell transplantation, while exposure to brentuximab vedotin was not uniform. Specimen: peripheral blood mononuclear cells (PBMCs), collected before the fourth cycle of nivolumab. These receptors originate from a human donor with classical Hodgkin lymphoma.

The J gene is TRBJ1-2, the V gene TRBV9, with 7 nucleotides matching TRBD1. Germline values: CDR1 SGDLS, CDR2 YYNGEE. CDR3 length: 16 amino acids. The J segment lost 6 bases and the V segment lost 0 bases, leaving 11 bases of the junction unmatched. CDR3 region: CASSVAEGAGVNGYTF. In DNA, the CDR3 is TGTGCCAGCAGCGTAGCTGAGGGGGCGGGTGTAAATGGCTACACCTTC.

The chain carries TRBV5-1 and TRBJ2-1; TRBD1 aligns across 10 bases. Germline values: CDR1 SGHRS, CDR2 YFSETQ. V was clipped by 7 bases and J by 6 bases; unmatched bases: 10. This CDR3 region has 15 residues. The CDR3 DNA follows: TGCGCCAGCGCCTCAGGGACAGGGGAGGTCAATGAGCAGTTCTTC. Translating gives CASASGTGEVNEQFF.

With respect to this clone: Other DNA sequences in the sample encode the same CDR3. This sequence joins TRBV15 and TRBJ2-7, with TRBD1 as a possible D gene (6 bases). Trimming shortened V by 1 base and J by 3 bases, and 7 bases separated the two germline ends. The CDR3 consists of 13 residues. In germline, CDR1 is LNHNV, CDR2 YYDKDF (reference sequence). The CDR3 coding sequence is TGTGCCACCAGCAGAGTGGACAGCTACGAGCAGTACTTC. Translation gives CATSRVDSYEQYF.

This chain uses TRBV7-9 with TRBJ2-7, with D uncertain. Germline CDR1 and CDR2: SEHNR and FQNEAQ (reference sequence). The V gene lost 2 bases and the J gene lost 9 bases, with 14 bases spanning the gap. The CDR3 covers 13 residues. The CDR3 DNA follows: TGTGCCAGCAGCTTACTATCCGACGGCGGGCAGTACTTC. Its protein is CASSLLSDGGQYF.

This clone came up a few times. The V call is TRBV21-1, the J call TRBJ1-6. TRBV21-1 corresponds to a pseudogene. The CDR3 has 18 amino acids. As DNA, the CDR3 is TGTGCCAGCAACCCGGAGTCAGCCGCTAGCTCCTATAATTCACCCCTCCACTTT. It specifies CASNPESAASSYNSPLHF.

The sample holds one count of this clone. The genes are TRBV15 and TRBJ2-7; D may be TRBD2 (6 bases). Trimming left V 0 bases short and J 2 bases short, with 14 bases between. Germline V lookup: CDR1 LNHNV, CDR2 YYDKDF (reference sequence). This CDR3 is 16 amino acids long. CDR3 protein: CATSRDWRESTYEQYF. CDR3 nucleotide sequence: TGTGCCACCAGCAGAGATTGGAGGGAGTCGACCTACGAGCAGTACTTC.

CDR3 sequence reads: CASSWQDRGLFTDTQYF. Written as DNA, the CDR3 is TGCGCCAGCAGCTGGCAAGACAGGGGTCTTTTCACAGATACGCAGTATTTT. The rearrangement links TRBV5-1 to TRBJ2-3, with 8 bases lining up with TRBD1. The CDR3 sequence is 17 residues long. V lost 3 bases to trimming and J lost 2 bases; unmatched junction nucleotides: 11. Germline V gene sequence: CDR1 SGHRS, CDR2 YFSETQ.

The rearrangement joins TRBV19 to TRBJ2-7; possibly TRBD1 for D (6 bases). The CDR3 extends over 15 amino acids. The V end lost 6 bases, the J end lost 0 bases, and 15 bases lay between the germline ends. Germline V gene sequence: CDR1 LNHDA, CDR2 SQIVND (reference sequence). The CDR3: CASRVGARSSYEQYF. CDR3 sequence (DNA): TGTGCCAGTAGGGTGGGGGCCAGGAGCTCCTACGAGCAGTACTTC.

This clone is medium-sized. The rearrangement uses TRBV30 and TRBJ1-5, with TRBD1 matching 10 bases. Per the germline V gene, CDR1 is GTSNPN and CDR2 is SVGIG (reference sequence). This CDR3 spans 16 amino acids. The V and J ends lost 2 bases and 5 bases, in that order; junction bases with no gene match: 9. CDR3 sequence: CAWSRRGDRGYQPQHF. The CDR3, as DNA: TGTGCCTGGAGTCGACGTGGGGACAGGGGATATCAGCCCCAGCATTTT.

The CDR3 here is CASSYSYTAGYNEQFF. In nucleotides, the CDR3 is TGTGCCAGCAGTTACTCATACACTGCTGGTTACAATGAGCAGTTCTTC. The rearrangement uses TRBV6-5 and TRBJ2-1; no definite D call. CDR1 MNHEY and CDR2 SVGAGI come from the germline V gene. This CDR3 is built from 16 residues. V was shortened by 0 bases and J by 4 bases, with 13 bases between the two germline ends.

The chain joins TRBV4-1 to TRBJ2-3; D gene ambiguous. Trimming took 1 base from V and 1 from J, leaving 9 bases between them. The germline gives CDR1 MGHRA, CDR2 YSYEKL. CDR3 length: 15 amino acids. CDR3 nucleotides: TGCGCCAGCAGCCAAGGGGCCGCGCGCACAGATACGCAGTATTTT. Its translation: CASSQGAARTDTQYF.

This chain links TRBV4-2 with TRBJ2-4, with D tentatively TRBD1 or TRBD2 (6 bases each). Germline values: CDR1 LGHNA, CDR2 YNFKEQ. This CDR3 contains 16 residues. The V and J ends lost 4 bases and 4 bases respectively, with 17 bases between them. Written as DNA, the CDR3 is TGTGCCAGCAGCCGACATTTTAGGGGGGAGAAAAACATTCAGTACTTC. Amino acid sequence: CASSRHFRGEKNIQYF.

J is TRBJ2-7 and V is TRBV10-3; D is uncertain. With 4 bases removed from V and 3 bases from J, the gap between germline ends came to 7 bases. The germline CDR1 and CDR2 sequences are ENHRY and SYGVKD. This CDR3 has 12 residues. The CDR3 region is CAISVQLYEQYF. In DNA form, the CDR3 reads TGTGCCATCAGTGTACAGCTCTACGAGCAGTACTTC.

The V call is TRBV2, the J call TRBJ2-7; 9 bases match TRBD1. Trimming cost V 8 bases and J 1 base; bases outside gene matches: 15. Germline-derived CDR1 and CDR2 are SNHLY and FYNNEI. The CDR3 runs to 17 residues. The CDR3, as DNA: TGTGCCAGCGGGGACAGGGATTCGCGGGGGCCTTCCTACGAGCAGTACTTC. Amino acid sequence: CASGDRDSRGPSYEQYF.

The chain joins TRBV7-2 to TRBJ2-7; D call uncertain. The CDR3 is 13 residues long. V was clipped by 1 base and J by 3 bases, with 7 bases between them. Germline lookup yields CDR1 SGHTA and CDR2 FQGNSA. The CDR3 protein is CASSLGMGYEQYF. CDR3 nucleotide sequence: TGTGCCAGCAGCTTAGGTATGGGCTACGAGCAGTACTTC.

This chain joins TRBV6-5 and TRBJ2-7; TRBD1 matches at 10 bases. In germline, CDR1 is MNHEY, CDR2 SVGAGI. J lost 2 bases, V lost 10 bases, and 8 bases had no gene match. The CDR3 contains 14 residues. The CDR3 region is CATRSDRGPYEQYF. In nucleotides, the CDR3 is TGTGCCACTAGGAGTGACAGGGGGCCCTACGAGCAGTACTTC.

This chain links TRBV5-4 with TRBJ2-3; 7 nucleotides match TRBD2. CDR3 size: 15 residues. The V gene end was trimmed by 4 bases and the J gene end by 1 base; junction bases not matched to a gene: 6. Germline-derived CDR1 and CDR2 are SGHNT and YYREEE (reference sequence). The CDR3 is CASSAGVSGTDTQYF. CDR3 nucleotide sequence: TGTGCCAGCAGCGCGGGAGTTTCCGGCACAGATACGCAGTATTTT.

Written as DNA, the CDR3 is TGTGCCAGCAGCTTAGGGTGGGGGGTTGATCAGCCCCAGCATTTT. It is translated as CASSLGWGVDQPQHF. This rearrangement joins TRBV7-2 to TRBJ1-5; weak D call: TRBD1 (5 bases). The V and J ends lost 1 base and 5 bases respectively, with 12 bases between them. From germline, CDR1 is SGHTA and CDR2 FQGNSA. This CDR3 has 15 amino acids.

This clone was recorded only once. The chain couples TRBV9 to TRBJ2-7; unclear D gene. V lost 3 bases to trimming and J lost 1 base, with 8 bases between them. CDR1 and CDR2 from the germline V gene are SGDLS and YYNGEE. This CDR3 has 13 amino acids. The CDR3, as DNA: TGTGCCAGCAGCGGTTGGGCGTCCTACGAGCAGTACTTC. As protein: CASSGWASYEQYF.

The chain carries TRBV5-6 and TRBJ1-2; 7 bases match TRBD1. This CDR3 is built from 14 residues. V was pared by 0 bases and J by 7 bases, with 6 bases of the junction left unmatched. Looked up from germline, CDR1 is SGHDT and CDR2 is YYEEEE. This CDR3 reads CASSLGGGEGGYTF. The CDR3 bases are TGTGCCAGCAGCTTGGGAGGGGGCGAAGGTGGCTACACCTTC.